This T cell receptor beta chain came from a study of blood T cell repertoires in COVID-19. V shed 3 bases and J shed 3 bases, with 5 bases lying between them. The CDR3 sequence is 13 residues long. The V gene's germline CDR1 is KGHSH and CDR2 LQKENI. TCRdb keeps only in-frame clones here, not all; method: immunoSEQ multiplex PCR. Here the sample spans some 300,000 clones, roughly 86% being singletons. Sequencing input: peripheral blood. The chain couples TRBV18 to TRBJ2-2; D not certain. The receptor was isolated from a man aged 65-85 years with acute or convalescent COVID-19. DNA of the CDR3: TGTGCCAGCTCACCCGAGTACACCGGGGAGCTGTTTTTT. This gives the protein CASSPEYTGELFF.